This T cell receptor (beta chain) came from a study of response to subunit inactivated influenza vaccine. Study findings and constraints: The authors suggested that few new T cells are recruited per seasonal influenza vaccination.

Regarding this clonotype: What it binds is not known.

CDR3 length equals 13 residues. Germline CDR1 is SGHTA and CDR2 is FQGNSA. Trimming removed 5 bases at V and 6 bases at J, with 14 bases between. TCRdb independently ran MiXCR on the RT-PCR reads; one entry per CDR3 protein. The data hold about 650,000 distinct CDR3 sequences, with 15% to 17% observed a single time. This sequence joins TRBV7-2 and TRBJ2-7; D is perhaps TRBD1 (6 bases). The clonotype comes from a man aged 50-59 years who received an inactivated influenza vaccine. The input for sequencing was PBMCs from blood, taken less than 13 days after vaccination. CDR3 in amino acids: CASSTRTDFEQYF. The DNA of the CDR3 is TGTGCCAGCAGCACGAGGACAGATTTCGAGCAGTACTTC.